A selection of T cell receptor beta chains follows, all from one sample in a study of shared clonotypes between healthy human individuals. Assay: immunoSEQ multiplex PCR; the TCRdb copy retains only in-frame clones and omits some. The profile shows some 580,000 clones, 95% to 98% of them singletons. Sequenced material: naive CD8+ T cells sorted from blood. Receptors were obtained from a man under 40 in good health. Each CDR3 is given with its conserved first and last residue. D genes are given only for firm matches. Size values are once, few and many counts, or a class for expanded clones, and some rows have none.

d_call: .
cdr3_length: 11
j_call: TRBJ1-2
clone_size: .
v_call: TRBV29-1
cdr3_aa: CSVEDRIGYTF
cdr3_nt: TGCAGCGTTGAAGATCGTATTGGCTACACCTTC

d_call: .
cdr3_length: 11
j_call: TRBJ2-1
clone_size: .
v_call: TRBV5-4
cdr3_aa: CASSLGTEQFF
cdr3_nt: TGTGCCAGCAGCTTGGGGACCGAGCAGTTCTTC

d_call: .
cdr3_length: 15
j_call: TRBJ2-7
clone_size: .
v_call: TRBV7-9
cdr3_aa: CASSLGLGPLYEQYF
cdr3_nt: TGTGCCAGCAGCTTAGGTCTGGGTCCCCTCTACGAGCAGTACTTC

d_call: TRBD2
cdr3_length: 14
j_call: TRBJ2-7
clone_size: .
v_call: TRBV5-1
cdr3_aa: CASSWTSGSYEQYF
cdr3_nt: TGCGCCAGCAGCTGGACTAGCGGGAGTTACGAGCAGTACTTC

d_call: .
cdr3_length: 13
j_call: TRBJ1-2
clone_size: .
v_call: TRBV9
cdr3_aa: CASSGFVPYGYTF
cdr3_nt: TGTGCCAGCAGCGGATTTGTCCCCTATGGCTACACCTTC

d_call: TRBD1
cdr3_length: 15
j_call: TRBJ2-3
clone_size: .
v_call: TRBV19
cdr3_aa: CASMQGPQGADTQYF
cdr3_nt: TGTGCCAGTATGCAGGGTCCCCAGGGGGCAGATACGCAGTATTTT

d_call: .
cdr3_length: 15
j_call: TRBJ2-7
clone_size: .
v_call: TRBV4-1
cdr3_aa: CASSQDPGSLNEQYF
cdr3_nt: TGCGCCAGCAGCCAAGATCCGGGGAGTCTAAACGAGCAGTACTTC

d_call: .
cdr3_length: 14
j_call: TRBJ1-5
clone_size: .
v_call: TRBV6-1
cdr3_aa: CASVGWYSNQPQHF
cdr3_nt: TGTGCCAGCGTGGGGTGGTACAGCAATCAGCCCCAGCATTTT

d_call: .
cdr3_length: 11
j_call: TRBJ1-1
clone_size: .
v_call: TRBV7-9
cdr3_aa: CASSQGTEAFF
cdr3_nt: TGTGCCAGCAGCCAGGGCACTGAAGCTTTCTTT

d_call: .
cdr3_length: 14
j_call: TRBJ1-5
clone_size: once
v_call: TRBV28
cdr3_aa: CASSLVGGDQPQHF
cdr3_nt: TGTGCCAGCAGTTTAGTTGGGGGCGATCAGCCCCAGCATTTT

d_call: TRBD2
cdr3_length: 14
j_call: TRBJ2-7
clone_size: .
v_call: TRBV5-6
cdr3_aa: CASSIGTSSYEQYF
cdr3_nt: TGTGCCAGCAGCATCGGGACTAGTTCCTACGAGCAGTACTTC

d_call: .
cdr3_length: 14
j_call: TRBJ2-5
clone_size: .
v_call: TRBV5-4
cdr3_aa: CASSLERGGETQYF
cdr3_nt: TGTGCCAGCAGCTTGGAAAGGGGGGGAGAGACCCAGTACTTC

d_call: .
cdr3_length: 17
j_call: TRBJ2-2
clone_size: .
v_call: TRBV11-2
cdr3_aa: CASSSPRDNANTGELFF
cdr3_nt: TGTGCCAGCAGCTCCCCCCGGGACAACGCGAACACCGGGGAGCTGTTTTTT

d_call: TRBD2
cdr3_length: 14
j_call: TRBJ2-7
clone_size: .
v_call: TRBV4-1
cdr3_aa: CASRFTGGDYEQYF
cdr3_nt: TGCGCCAGCCGGTTTACGGGAGGGGACTACGAGCAGTACTTC

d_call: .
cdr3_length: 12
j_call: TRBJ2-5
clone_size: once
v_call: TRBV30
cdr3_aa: CAWSVLYETQYF
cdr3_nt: TGTGCCTGGAGTGTACTGTACGAGACCCAGTACTTC

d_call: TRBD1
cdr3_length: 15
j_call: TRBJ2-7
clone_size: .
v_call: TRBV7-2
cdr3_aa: CASSFLGQIKYEQYF
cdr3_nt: TGTGCCAGCAGCTTTCTGGGACAGATAAAATACGAGCAGTACTTC

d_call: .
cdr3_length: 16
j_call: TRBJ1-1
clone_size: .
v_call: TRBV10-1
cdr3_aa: CASSASLEGWNTEAFF
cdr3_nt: TGCGCCAGCAGTGCGTCCTTAGAGGGTTGGAACACTGAAGCTTTCTTT

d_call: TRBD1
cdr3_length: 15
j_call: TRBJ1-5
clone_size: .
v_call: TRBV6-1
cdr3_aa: CVRDSDCYSNQPQHF
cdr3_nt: TGTGTACGGGACAGTGATTGCTATAGCAATCAGCCCCAGCATTTT

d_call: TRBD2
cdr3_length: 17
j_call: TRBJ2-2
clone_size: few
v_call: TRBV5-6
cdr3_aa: CASSLLSGRADTGELFF
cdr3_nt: TGTGCCAGCAGCTTGCTTAGCGGGAGGGCCGACACCGGGGAGCTGTTTTTT

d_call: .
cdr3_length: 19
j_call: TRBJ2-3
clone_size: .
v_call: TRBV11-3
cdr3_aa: CASSLGASWGKTSTDTQYF
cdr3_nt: TGTGCCAGCAGCTTGGGGGCTTCTTGGGGGAAAACTAGCACAGATACGCAGTATTTT

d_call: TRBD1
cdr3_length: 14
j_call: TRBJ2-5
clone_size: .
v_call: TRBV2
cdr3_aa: CASRGQGNGETQYF
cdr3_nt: TGTGCCAGCAGGGGACAGGGTAATGGGGAGACCCAGTACTTC

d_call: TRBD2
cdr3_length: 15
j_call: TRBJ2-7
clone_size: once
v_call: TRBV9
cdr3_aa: CASSVDWTSGYEQYF
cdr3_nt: TGTGCCAGCAGCGTAGACTGGACTAGCGGTTACGAGCAGTACTTC

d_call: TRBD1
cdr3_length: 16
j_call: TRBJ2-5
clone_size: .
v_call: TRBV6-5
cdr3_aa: CASSYSPGQVFETQYF
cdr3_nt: TGTGCCAGCAGTTACTCTCCGGGACAGGTTTTTGAGACCCAGTACTTC

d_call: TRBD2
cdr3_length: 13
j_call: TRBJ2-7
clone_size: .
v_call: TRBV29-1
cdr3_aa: CSVVFGGAYEQYF
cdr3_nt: TGCAGCGTTGTGTTTGGGGGGGCCTACGAGCAGTACTTC

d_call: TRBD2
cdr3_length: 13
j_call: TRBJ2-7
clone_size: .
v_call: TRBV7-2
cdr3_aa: CASSSSGRYEQYF
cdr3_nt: TGTGCCAGCAGCTCTAGCGGGAGGTACGAGCAGTACTTC

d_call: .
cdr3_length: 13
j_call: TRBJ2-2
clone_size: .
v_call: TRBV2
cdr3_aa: CASSEHFTGELFF
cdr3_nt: TGTGCCAGCAGTGAACACTTCACCGGGGAGCTGTTTTTT

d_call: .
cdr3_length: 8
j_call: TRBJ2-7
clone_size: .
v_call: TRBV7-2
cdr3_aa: CASSSEDF
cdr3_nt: TGTGCCAGCAGCTCAGAGGACTTC

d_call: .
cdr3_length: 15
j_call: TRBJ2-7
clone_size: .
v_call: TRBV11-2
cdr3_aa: CASTTDPGSGYEQYF
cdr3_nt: TGTGCCAGCACCACCGACCCAGGATCCGGCTACGAGCAGTACTTC

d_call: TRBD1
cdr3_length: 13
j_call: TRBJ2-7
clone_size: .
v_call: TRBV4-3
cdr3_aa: CASRQTGEDEQYF
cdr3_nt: TGCGCCAGCAGGCAGACAGGGGAGGACGAGCAGTACTTC

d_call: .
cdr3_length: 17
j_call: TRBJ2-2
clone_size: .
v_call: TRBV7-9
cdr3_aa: CASSFPDRGGDTGELFF
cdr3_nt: TGTGCCAGCAGCTTTCCAGACCGGGGAGGAGACACCGGGGAGCTGTTTTTT

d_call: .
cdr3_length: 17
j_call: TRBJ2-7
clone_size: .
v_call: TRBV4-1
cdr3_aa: CASSQGGSKDASYEQYF
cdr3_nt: TGCGCCAGCAGCCAAGGGGGGTCCAAGGATGCGAGTTACGAGCAGTACTTC

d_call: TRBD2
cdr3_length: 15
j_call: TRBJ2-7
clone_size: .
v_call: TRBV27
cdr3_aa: CASSLILAESYEQYF
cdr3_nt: TGTGCCAGCAGTTTAATCCTAGCGGAAAGCTACGAGCAGTACTTC

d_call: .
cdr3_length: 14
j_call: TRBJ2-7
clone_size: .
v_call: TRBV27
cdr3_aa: CASSYKGYGYEQYF
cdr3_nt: TGTGCCAGCAGTTACAAGGGGTACGGCTACGAGCAGTACTTC

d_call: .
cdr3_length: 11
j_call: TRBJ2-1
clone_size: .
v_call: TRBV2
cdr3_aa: CASLDRNEQFF
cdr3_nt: TGTGCCAGTCTAGACCGCAATGAGCAGTTCTTC

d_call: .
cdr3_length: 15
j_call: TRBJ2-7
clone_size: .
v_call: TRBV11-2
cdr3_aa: CASSLEFGLYYEQYF
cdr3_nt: TGTGCCAGCAGCTTAGAGTTTGGCCTTTACTACGAGCAGTACTTC

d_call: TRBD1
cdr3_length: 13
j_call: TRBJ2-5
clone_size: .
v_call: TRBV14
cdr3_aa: CASSVTGSGTQYF
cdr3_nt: TGTGCCAGCAGCGTGACAGGGTCCGGGACCCAGTACTTC

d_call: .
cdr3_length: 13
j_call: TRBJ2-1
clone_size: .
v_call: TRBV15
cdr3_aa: CATSRWDYNEQFF
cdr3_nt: TGTGCCACCAGCAGATGGGACTACAATGAGCAGTTCTTC